The present TCR beta chain was sequenced within a study of cytomegalovirus exposure and HLA in healthy donors. Germline lookup yields CDR1 MDHEN and CDR2 SYDVKM. V lost 1 base and J 4 bases, leaving 16 bases between the germline ends. The CDR3 extends over 16 amino acids. Researchers ran the PCR with 60 Vbeta and 13 Jbeta primers. Method: immunoSEQ multiplex PCR; TCRdb's copy keeps in-frame clones and lacks some. The table lists fewer than 250,000 clones, 79% of them singletons. This TCR derives from a woman between 18 and 30 years old in good health and CMV-seronegative. Sequencing input: PBMCs. The chain links TRBV28 to TRBJ1-2; weak D call: TRBD1 (5 bases). CDR3 sequence: CASSLSPGLGGYGYTF. The CDR3 DNA reads TGTGCCAGCAGTTTATCACCGGGACTCGGGGGCTATGGCTACACCTTC.